The clone carrying this T cell receptor (beta chain) was observed many times. The germline CDR1 and CDR2 sequences are SGHVS and FQNEAQ. Trimming cost V 2 bases and J 4 bases, with 5 bases left between them. This CDR3 comprises 12 residues. These data originate in a study of T cells in Graves' hyperthyroidism and ophthalmopathy. RNA transcripts yielded amplified TCR beta CDR3 regions. HTBI primers were employed in a first-round RT-PCR of the TCR CDR3. MiXCR was run by TCRdb on the multiplex PCR reads, yielding one entry per CDR3 protein. The sample shows approximately 520,000 distinct CDR3 sequences, about 24% of them seen only once.

Sequencing used blood. The rearrangement joins TRBV7-8 to TRBJ1-2; no definite D call. The TCR was taken from a woman younger than 45 with Graves' ophthalmopathy. CDR3: CASSLTPYGYTF. CDR3 nucleotides: TGTGCCAGCAGCTTAACTCCCTATGGCTACACCTTC.